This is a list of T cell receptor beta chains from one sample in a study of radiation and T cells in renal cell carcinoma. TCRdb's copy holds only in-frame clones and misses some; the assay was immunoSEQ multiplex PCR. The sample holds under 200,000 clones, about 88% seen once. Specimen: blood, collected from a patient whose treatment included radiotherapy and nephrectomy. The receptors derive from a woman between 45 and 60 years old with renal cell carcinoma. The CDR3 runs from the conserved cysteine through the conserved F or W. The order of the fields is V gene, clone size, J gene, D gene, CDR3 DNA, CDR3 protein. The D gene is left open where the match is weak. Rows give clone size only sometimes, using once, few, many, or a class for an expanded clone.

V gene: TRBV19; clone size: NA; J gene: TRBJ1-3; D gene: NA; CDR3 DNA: TGTGCCAGTACCGTGACACAGGGTACTGGAAACACCATATATTTT; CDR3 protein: CASTVTQGTGNTIYF
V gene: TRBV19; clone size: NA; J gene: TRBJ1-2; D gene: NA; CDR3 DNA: TGTGCCAGTAGTCCGGGACCGTCACCCTATGGCTACACCTTC; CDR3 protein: CASSPGPSPYGYTF
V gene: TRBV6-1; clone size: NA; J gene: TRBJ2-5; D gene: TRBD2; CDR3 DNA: TGTGCCAGCAGTGCTCCCTCGAGGGTAGCGGGGTTGGAGACCCAGTACTTC; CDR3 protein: CASSAPSRVAGLETQYF
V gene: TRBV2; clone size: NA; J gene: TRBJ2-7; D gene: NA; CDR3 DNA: TGTGCCAGCAGTGAGGGTGGGGAGCAGTACTTC; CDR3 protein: CASSEGGEQYF
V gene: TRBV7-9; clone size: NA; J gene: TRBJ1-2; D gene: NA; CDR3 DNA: TGTGCCAGCAGCTTACCTACCTCCGGGGCTGGGGGCTACACCTTC; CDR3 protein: CASSLPTSGAGGYTF
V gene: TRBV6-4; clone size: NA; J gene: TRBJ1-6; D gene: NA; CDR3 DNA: TGTGCCAGCAGTGAAGAAAGGTTCAATTCACCCCTCCACTTT; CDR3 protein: CASSEERFNSPLHF
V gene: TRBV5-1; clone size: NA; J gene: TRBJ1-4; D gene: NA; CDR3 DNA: TGCGCCAGCAGCCGGACAACTAATGAAAAACTGTTTTTT; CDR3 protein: CASSRTTNEKLFF
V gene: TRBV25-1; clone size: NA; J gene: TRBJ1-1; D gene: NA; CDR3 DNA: TGTGCCAGCAGTGAACCCCGTCAGGGGAACACTGAAGCTTTCTTT; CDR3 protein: CASSEPRQGNTEAFF
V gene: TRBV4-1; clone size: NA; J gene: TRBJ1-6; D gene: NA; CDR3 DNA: TGCGCCAGCAGCCAAGATAATCGGAGCAGGCCAATCGCGGGGGAAGGGAATTCACCCCTCCACTTT; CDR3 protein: CASSQDNRSRPIAGEGNSPLHF
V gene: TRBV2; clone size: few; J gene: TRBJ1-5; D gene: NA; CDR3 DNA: TGTGCCAGCAGTGAAGAGGGCCTCAATCAGCCCCAGCATTTT; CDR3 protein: CASSEEGLNQPQHF
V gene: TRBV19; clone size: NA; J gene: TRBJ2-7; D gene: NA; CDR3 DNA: TGTGCCAGTAGTGCATTGGGGGCATCCTACGAGCAGTACTTC; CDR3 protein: CASSALGASYEQYF
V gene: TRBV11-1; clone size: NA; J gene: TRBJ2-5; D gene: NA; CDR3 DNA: TGTGCCAGCAGCTTACTTAGGTTACAAGAGACCCAGTACTTC; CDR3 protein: CASSLLRLQETQYF
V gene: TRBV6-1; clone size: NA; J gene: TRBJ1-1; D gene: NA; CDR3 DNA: TGTGCCAGCAGTGGAGCCGGAGGGCTGGGCACTGAAGCTTTCTTT; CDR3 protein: CASSGAGGLGTEAFF
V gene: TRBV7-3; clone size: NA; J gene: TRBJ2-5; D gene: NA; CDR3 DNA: TGTGCCAGCAGCCGGGGTCACATAGAGACCCAGTACTTC; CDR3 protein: CASSRGHIETQYF
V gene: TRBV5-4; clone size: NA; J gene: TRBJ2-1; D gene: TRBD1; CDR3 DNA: TGTGCCAGCGGAGACAGGGGCTCCTACAATGAGCAGTTCTTC; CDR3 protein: CASGDRGSYNEQFF
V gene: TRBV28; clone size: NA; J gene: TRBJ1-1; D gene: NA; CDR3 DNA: TGTGCCGCTGAGAAGAACACTGAAGCTTTCTTT; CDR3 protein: CAAEKNTEAFF
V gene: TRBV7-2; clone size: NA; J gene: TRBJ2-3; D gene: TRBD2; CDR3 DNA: TGTGCCAGCAGGGCGAGGAGGGTAGCGGGGGGGCAAGATACGCAGTATTTT; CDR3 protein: CASRARRVAGGQDTQYF
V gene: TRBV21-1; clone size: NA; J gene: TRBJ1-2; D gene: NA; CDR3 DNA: TGTGCCAGCAGCAAAGCTGCAGATTCTAACTATGGCTACACCTTC; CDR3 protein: CASSKAADSNYGYTF
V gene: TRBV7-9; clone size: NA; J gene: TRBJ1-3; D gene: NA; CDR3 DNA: TGTGCCAGCAGCGGGGAAGACACCATATATTTT; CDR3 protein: CASSGEDTIYF
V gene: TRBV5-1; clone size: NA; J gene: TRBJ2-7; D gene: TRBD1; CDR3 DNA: TGCGCCAGCAGCTTGTCTTCAGGGGGACCTTTGGGGAAGTACTTC; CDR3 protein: CASSLSSGGPLGKYF
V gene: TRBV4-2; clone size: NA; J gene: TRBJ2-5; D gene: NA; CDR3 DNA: TGTGCCAGCAGCCAAGGGACTTTCCAAGAGACCCAGTACTTC; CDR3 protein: CASSQGTFQETQYF
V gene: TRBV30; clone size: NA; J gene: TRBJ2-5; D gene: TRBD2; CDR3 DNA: TGTGCCGGCGATCCGGGACTAGCGGGTGAGACCCAGTACTTC; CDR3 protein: CAGDPGLAGETQYF
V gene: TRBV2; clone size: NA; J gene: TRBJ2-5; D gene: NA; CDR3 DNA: TGTGCCAGCAGTGAAGGGGAAGCACCCGAGACCCAGTACTTC; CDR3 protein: CASSEGEAPETQYF
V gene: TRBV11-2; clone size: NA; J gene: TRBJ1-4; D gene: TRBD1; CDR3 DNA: TGTGCCAGCAGCTTAGCGGGACAGGGCACCTCATGGGAAAAACTGTTTTTT; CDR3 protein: CASSLAGQGTSWEKLFF